Listed here are 16 T cell receptor beta chains from one sample, sequenced in a study of cytomegalovirus exposure and HLA in healthy donors. TCRdb's copy holds only in-frame clones and misses some; the assay was immunoSEQ multiplex PCR. The sample has around 99,000 clones, about nine tenths seen once; the top ten hold more than 2%. Sequencing was done on a sample of PBMCs. The receptors were sampled from a woman younger than 35 in good health and CMV-seronegative.

This clone was observed a single time. This rearrangement joins TRBV13 to TRBJ2-7; no firm D call. The germline V and J ends were trimmed by 5 bases and 2 bases, with 16 bases remaining between them. CDR1 is PRHDT, CDR2 FYEKMQ, per germline (reference sequence). CDR3 length equals 15 residues. The CDR3 region is CASSPSRLSPYEQYF. The CDR3 DNA is TGTGCCAGCAGCCCCTCCCGCCTGAGTCCCTACGAGCAGTACTTC.

The chain joins TRBV5-1 to TRBJ2-3; D might be TRBD1 (5 bases). CDR3 length: 15 residues. CDR1 SGHRS and CDR2 YFSETQ come from the germline V gene. V shed 7 bases and J shed 1 base, with 16 bases lying between them. The CDR3 nucleotides are TGCGCCAGCGCCGGCCAGGGAAGAGGCACAGATACGCAGTATTTT. Encoded protein: CASAGQGRGTDTQYF.

The chain employs TRBV7-9 and TRBJ2-3, with D possibly TRBD1 on 5 matching bases. V shed 2 bases and J shed 5 bases, with 5 bases lying between them. This CDR3 spans 12 amino acids. Germline assignment: CDR1 SEHNR and CDR2 FQNEAQ (reference sequence). Here the CDR3 reads CASSLQGDTQYF. Written as DNA, the CDR3 is TGTGCCAGCAGCTTACAGGGAGATACGCAGTATTTT. Based on the CDR3 plus reference TRBV7-9 and TRBJ2-3, the full variable domain is DTGVSQNPRHKITKRGQNVTFRCDPISEHNRLYWYRQTLGQGPEFLTYFQNEAQLEKSRLLSDRFSAERPKGSFSTLEIQRTEQGDSAMYLCASSLQGDTQYFGPGTRLTVL.

The CDR3 bases are TGTGCCAGCAGCCCCCTCCGGGTCGGATCCACAGATACGCAGTATTTT. This gives the protein CASSPLRVGSTDTQYF. This sequence joins TRBV9 and TRBJ2-3; D remains ambiguous. The CDR3 loop spans 16 amino acids. Trimming cost V 4 bases and J 2 bases, with 17 bases left between them. Germline CDR1 reads SGDLS; CDR2 reads YYNGEE. Supplemented by reference TRBV9 and TRBJ2-3, the full variable domain reads DSGVTQTPKHLITATGQRVTLRCSPRSGDLSVYWYQQSLDQGLQFLIQYYNGEERAKGNILERFSAQQFPDLHSELNLSSLELGDSALYFCASSPLRVGSTDTQYFGPGTRLTVL.

The chain carries TRBV28 and TRBJ2-1, with D maybe TRBD2 (6 bases). There are 16 residues in the CDR3. Deletions cut 1 base from V and 9 bases from J, with 19 bases between. Germline V lookup: CDR1 MDHEN, CDR2 SYDVKM. CDR3 sequence reads: CASSLLLATGRGEQFF. CDR3 bases: TGTGCCAGCAGTTTATTACTAGCTACCGGAAGGGGTGAGCAGTTCTTC.

The chain has TRBV28 and TRBJ2-7; 9 bases align to TRBD2. The junction had 14 bases not matched to a gene; V was cut back by 3 bases and J by 5 bases. CDR1 MDHEN and CDR2 SYDVKM come from the germline V gene. The length of the CDR3 is 17 residues. The CDR3 is CASSLGGAASGTNEQYF. CDR3 nucleotide sequence: TGTGCCAGCAGTTTGGGGGGCGCGGCTAGCGGGACCAACGAGCAGTACTTC.

The chain employs TRBV19 and TRBJ2-1; 7 positions match TRBD1. The CDR3 length is 15 residues. With 4 bases clipped from V and 4 bases from J, the junction kept 7 bases outside the gene matches. Looked up from germline, CDR1 is LNHDA and CDR2 is SQIVND (reference sequence). CDR3 region: CASSTSGTAYNEQFF. CDR3 DNA: TGTGCCAGTAGTACCTCCGGGACAGCTTACAATGAGCAGTTCTTC.

V usage is TRBV2 and J usage is TRBJ2-5; 12 bases are a match to TRBD2. Losses at the gene ends were 6 bases for V and 7 bases for J; bases not matched to a gene: 12. Germline V gene lookup returns CDR1 SNHLY and CDR2 FYNNEI. The CDR3 is 16 amino acids. CDR3 bases: TGTGCCAGCAGGGCCGGACTAGCGGGGTTGGGGGGGACCCAGTACTTC. Encoded protein: CASRAGLAGLGGTQYF.

The chain joins TRBV7-9 to TRBJ2-1; 8 nucleotides line up with TRBD1. The CDR3 has 14 residues. After removal of 8 bases from V and 8 bases from J, the junction contained 11 bases not matched to a gene. The V gene's germline CDR1 is SEHNR and CDR2 FQNEAQ (reference sequence). This CDR3 is CASVRQGAVDEQFF. The DNA for the CDR3 is TGTGCCAGCGTGCGTCAGGGGGCAGTCGATGAGCAGTTCTTC.

This chain links TRBV5-6 with TRBJ2-1, with D possibly TRBD2 on 6 matching bases. V gave up 3 bases and J gave up 6 bases, with 16 bases separating them. Germline V gene data show CDR1 as SGHDT and CDR2 as YYEEEE. The length of the CDR3 is 15 residues. The CDR3 coding sequence is TGTGCCAGCAGCTACGGACTAACCTCCCGCAATGAGCAGTTCTTC. Translation: CASSYGLTSRNEQFF.

The chain links TRBV15 to TRBJ2-5; 7 nucleotides line up with TRBD1. The CDR3 length is 18 residues. With 1 base clipped from V and 2 bases from J, the junction kept 13 bases outside the gene matches. The germline CDR1 and CDR2 sequences are LNHNV and YYDKDF (reference sequence). The CDR3 DNA sequence: TGTGCCACCAGCAGAGGAAGGTTCCAGAACAGGGGACAAGAGACCCAGTACTTC. Its protein product is CATSRGRFQNRGQETQYF.

The CDR3 loop reads CASSYISGSENTEAFF. For the CDR3, the DNA is TGTGCCAGCAGCTACATTAGTGGCAGCGAGAACACTGAAGCTTTCTTT. V gene TRBV5-6 combines with J gene TRBJ1-1, with D uncertain. Per germline, CDR1 SGHDT and CDR2 YYEEEE. The CDR3 is 16 residues long. V gave up 3 bases and J gave up 1 base, with 16 bases separating them.

This chain joins TRBV18 and TRBJ2-2; TRBD2 might be the D (6 bases). V was pared by 6 bases and J by 0 bases, with 11 bases between. Germline V gene data show CDR1 as KGHSH and CDR2 as LQKENI. The length of the CDR3 is 15 residues. The CDR3 nucleotides are TGTGCCAGCTCTCCTGCTAGCGCGAACACCGGGGAGCTGTTTTTT. It translates to CASSPASANTGELFF. The complete variable domain, with remaining parts taken from reference TRBV18 and TRBJ2-2, reads NAGVMQNPRHLVRRRGQEARLRCSPMKGHSHVYWYRQLPEEGLKFMVYLQKENIIDESGMPKERFSAEFPKEGPSILRIQQVVRGDSAAYFCASSPASANTGELFFGEGSRLTVL.

The chain has TRBV7-8 and TRBJ2-2, with 11 bases that match TRBD1. V lost 1 base and J lost 5; bases outside the gene matches: 0. CDR1 SGHVS and CDR2 FQNEAQ come from the germline V gene. The CDR3 is made up of 15 amino acids. For the CDR3, the DNA is TGTGCCAGCAGCTTAGGGGACAGGGGGACCGGGGAGCTGTTTTTT. It translates to CASSLGDRGTGELFF.

V gene TRBV1 combines with J gene TRBJ2-2; the table names TRBD2, a call not compared with the DNA. TRBV1 is a pseudogene locus. This CDR3 region has 18 residues. CDR3 in amino acids: CTSSQGQTSCDLTGELFF. CDR3 sequence (DNA): TGCACCAGCAGCCAAGGGCAGACTAGCTGTGATCTGACCGGGGAGCTGTTTTTT.

The chain joins TRBV11-1 to TRBJ1-4, with D perhaps matching TRBD1 (6 bases). CDR1 and CDR2 (germline): SGHAT, FQDESV (reference sequence). CDR3 length: 14 amino acids. Trimming pared 5 bases from V and 4 bases from J, leaving 11 bases between. The CDR3: CASSLTGNNEKLFF. The CDR3 coding sequence is TGTGCCAGCAGCCTCACAGGGAATAATGAAAAACTGTTTTTT.